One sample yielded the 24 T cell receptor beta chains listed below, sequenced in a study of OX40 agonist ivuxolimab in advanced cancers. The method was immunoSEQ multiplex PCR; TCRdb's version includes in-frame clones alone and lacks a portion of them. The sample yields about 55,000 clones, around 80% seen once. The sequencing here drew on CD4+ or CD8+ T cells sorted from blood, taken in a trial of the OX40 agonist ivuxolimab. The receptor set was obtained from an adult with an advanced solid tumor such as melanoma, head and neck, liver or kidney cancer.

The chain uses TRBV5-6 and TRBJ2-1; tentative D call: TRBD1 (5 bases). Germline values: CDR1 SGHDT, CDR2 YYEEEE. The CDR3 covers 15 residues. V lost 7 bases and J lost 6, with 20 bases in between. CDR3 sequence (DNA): TGTGCCAGCGTTGGATCGGGCAGGGTTATCAATGAGCAGTTCTTC. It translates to CASVGSGRVINEQFF.

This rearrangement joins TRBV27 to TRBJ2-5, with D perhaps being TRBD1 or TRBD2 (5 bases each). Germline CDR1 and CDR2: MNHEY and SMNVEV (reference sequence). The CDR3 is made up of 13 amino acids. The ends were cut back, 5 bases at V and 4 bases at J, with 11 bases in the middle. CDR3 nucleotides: TGTGCCAGCAGTCGGGGACCCCGAGAGACCCAGTACTTC. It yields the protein CASSRGPRETQYF.

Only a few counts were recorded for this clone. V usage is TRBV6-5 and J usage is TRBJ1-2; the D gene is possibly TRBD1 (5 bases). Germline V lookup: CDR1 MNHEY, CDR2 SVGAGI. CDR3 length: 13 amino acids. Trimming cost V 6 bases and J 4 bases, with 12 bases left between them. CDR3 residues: CASRPQGFYGYTF. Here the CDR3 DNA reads TGTGCCAGCAGACCTCAGGGATTCTATGGCTACACCTTC.

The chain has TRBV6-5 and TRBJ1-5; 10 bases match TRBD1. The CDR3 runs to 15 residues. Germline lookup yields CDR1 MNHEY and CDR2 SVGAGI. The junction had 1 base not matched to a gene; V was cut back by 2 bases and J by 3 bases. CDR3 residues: CASSYGTGVNQPQHF. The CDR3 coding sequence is TGTGCCAGCAGTTACGGGACAGGGGTCAATCAGCCCCAGCATTTT.

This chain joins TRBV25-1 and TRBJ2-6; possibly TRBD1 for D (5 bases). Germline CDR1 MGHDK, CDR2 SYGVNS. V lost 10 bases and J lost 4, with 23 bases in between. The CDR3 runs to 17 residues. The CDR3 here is CATSPGRVGAGANVLTF. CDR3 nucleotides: TGTGCCACATCCCCAGGTCGCGTTGGGGCAGGGGCCAACGTCCTGACTTTC.

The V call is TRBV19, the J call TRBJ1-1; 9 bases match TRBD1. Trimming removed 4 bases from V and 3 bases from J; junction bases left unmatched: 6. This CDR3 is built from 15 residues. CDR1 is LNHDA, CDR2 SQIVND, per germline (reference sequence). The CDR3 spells CASSNSGTGYTEAFF. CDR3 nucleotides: TGTGCCAGTAGTAATTCCGGGACAGGGTACACTGAAGCTTTCTTT.

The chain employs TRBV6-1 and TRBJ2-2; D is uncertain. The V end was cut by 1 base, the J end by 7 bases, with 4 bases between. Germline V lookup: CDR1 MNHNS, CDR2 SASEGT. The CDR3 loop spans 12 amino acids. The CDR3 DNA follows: TGTGCCAGCAGTGAAGAGTTCGGGGAGCTGTTTTTT. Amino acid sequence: CASSEEFGELFF.

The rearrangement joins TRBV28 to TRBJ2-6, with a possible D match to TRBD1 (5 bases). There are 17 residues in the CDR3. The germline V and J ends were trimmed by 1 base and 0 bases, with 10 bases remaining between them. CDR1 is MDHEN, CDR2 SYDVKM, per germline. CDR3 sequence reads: CASSLSDKSSGANVLTF. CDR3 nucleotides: TGTGCCAGCAGTTTATCGGACAAAAGCTCTGGGGCCAACGTCCTGACTTTC.

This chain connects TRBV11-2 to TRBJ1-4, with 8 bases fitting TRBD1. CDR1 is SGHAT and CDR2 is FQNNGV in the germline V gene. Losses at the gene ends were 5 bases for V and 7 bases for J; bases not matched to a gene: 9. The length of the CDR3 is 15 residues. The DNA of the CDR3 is TGTGCCAGCAGCCCCCGAGACAGGGGCGTTGAAAAACTGTTTTTT. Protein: CASSPRDRGVEKLFF.

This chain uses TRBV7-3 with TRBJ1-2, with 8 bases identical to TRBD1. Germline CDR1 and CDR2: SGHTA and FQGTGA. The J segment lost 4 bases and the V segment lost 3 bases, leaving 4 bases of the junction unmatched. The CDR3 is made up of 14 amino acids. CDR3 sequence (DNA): TGTGCCAGCAGCTTCTCCGGGACAGGCTATGGCTACACCTTC. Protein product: CASSFSGTGYGYTF.

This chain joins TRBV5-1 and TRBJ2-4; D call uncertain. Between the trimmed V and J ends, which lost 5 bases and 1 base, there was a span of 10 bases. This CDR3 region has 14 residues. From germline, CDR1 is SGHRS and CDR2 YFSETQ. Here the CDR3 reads CASSSGDAKNIQYF. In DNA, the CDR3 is TGCGCCAGCAGTAGTGGGGATGCCAAAAACATTCAGTACTTC.

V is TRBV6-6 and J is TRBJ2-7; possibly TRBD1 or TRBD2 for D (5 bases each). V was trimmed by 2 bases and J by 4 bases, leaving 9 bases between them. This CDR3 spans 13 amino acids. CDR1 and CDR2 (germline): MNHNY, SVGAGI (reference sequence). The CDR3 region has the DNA TGTGCCAGCAGTTACCTGGGGGAGTACGAGCAGTACTTC. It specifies CASSYLGEYEQYF.

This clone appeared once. DNA of the CDR3: TGTGCCAGCAGCTTGGACAGGGGAGGCTACACCTTC. Amino acids: CASSLDRGGYTF. This chain uses TRBV5-4 with TRBJ1-2; TRBD1 matches 7 bases. V gave up 0 bases and J gave up 8 bases; unmatched junction bases: 1. The CDR3 sequence is 12 residues long. Germline CDR1 SGHNT, CDR2 YYREEE (reference sequence).

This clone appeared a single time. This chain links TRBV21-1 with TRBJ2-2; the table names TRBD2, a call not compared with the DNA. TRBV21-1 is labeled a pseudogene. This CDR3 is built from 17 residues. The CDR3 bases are TGTGCCAGCAGCCGGGGACTAGCGGGAGCGAACACCGGGGAGCTGTTTTTT. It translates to CASSRGLAGANTGELFF.

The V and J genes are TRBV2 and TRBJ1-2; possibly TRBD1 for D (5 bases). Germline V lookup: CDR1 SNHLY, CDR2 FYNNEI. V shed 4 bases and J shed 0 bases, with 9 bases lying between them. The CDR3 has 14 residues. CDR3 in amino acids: CASSGQMSNYGYTF. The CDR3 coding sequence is TGTGCCAGCAGTGGACAGATGTCTAACTATGGCTACACCTTC.

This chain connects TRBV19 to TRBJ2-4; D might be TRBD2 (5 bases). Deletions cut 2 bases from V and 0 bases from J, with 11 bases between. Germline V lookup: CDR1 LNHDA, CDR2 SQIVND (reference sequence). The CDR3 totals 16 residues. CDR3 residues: CASSISAGVAKNIQYF. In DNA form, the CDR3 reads TGTGCCAGTAGTATATCTGCCGGGGTAGCCAAAAACATTCAGTACTTC.

CDR3 nucleotides: TGCGCCAGCAGCTTGAAGAGCCGGGGCAATGAGCAGTTCTTC. Translation gives CASSLKSRGNEQFF. V usage is TRBV5-1 and J usage is TRBJ2-1; maybe TRBD2 (5 bases). V dropped 1 base and J dropped 6 bases, with 11 bases sitting between them. Germline V gene sequence: CDR1 SGHRS, CDR2 YFSETQ. The CDR3 has 14 residues.

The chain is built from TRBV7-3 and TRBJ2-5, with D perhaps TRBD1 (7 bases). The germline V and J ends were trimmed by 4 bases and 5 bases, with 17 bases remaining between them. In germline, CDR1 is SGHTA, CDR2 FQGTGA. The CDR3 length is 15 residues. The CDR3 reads CASSYAGGQGETQYF. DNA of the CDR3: TGTGCCAGCAGCTATGCAGGGGGGCAAGGGGAGACCCAGTACTTC.

The CDR3 here is CASGASRDTEAFF. The CDR3 DNA follows: TGTGCCAGTGGAGCAAGTCGGGACACTGAAGCTTTCTTT. The chain joins TRBV19 to TRBJ1-1; D gene ambiguous. The CDR3 is 13 amino acids. Germline V gene data show CDR1 as LNHDA and CDR2 as SQIVND (reference sequence). The V gene lost 8 bases and the J gene lost 3 bases, with 13 bases spanning the gap. Drawing the rest from reference TRBV19 and TRBJ1-1, the complete variable domain is DGGITQSPKYLFRKEGQNVTLSCEQNLNHDAMYWYRQDPGQGLRLIYYSQIVNDFQKGDIAEGYSVSREKKESFPLTVTSAQKNPTAFYLCASGASRDTEAFFGQGTRLTVV.

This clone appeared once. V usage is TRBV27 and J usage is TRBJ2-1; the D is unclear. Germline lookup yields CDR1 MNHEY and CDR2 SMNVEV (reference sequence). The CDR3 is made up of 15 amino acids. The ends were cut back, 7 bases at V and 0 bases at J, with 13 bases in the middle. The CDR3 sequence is CASTSPVSSYNEQFF. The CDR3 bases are TGTGCCAGCACCTCTCCAGTGAGCTCCTACAATGAGCAGTTCTTC.

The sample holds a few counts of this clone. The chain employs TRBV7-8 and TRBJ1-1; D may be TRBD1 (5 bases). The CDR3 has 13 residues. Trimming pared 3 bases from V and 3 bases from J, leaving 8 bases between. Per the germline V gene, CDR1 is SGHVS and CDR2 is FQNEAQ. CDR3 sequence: CASSFPGDTEAFF. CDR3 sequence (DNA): TGTGCCAGCAGCTTCCCGGGGGACACTGAAGCTTTCTTT.

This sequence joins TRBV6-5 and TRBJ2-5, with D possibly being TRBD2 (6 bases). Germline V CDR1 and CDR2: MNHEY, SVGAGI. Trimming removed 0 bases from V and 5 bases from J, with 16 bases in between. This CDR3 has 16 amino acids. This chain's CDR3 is CASSYSTPGSGETQYF. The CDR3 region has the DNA TGTGCCAGCAGTTACTCGACCCCCGGGAGTGGTGAGACCCAGTACTTC.

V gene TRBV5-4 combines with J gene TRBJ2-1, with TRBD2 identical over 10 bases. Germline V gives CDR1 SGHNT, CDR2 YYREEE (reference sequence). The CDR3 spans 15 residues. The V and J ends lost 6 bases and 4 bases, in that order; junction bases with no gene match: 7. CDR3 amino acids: CASTPSGGEYNEQFF. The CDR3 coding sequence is TGTGCCAGCACCCCGAGCGGGGGGGAATACAATGAGCAGTTCTTC.

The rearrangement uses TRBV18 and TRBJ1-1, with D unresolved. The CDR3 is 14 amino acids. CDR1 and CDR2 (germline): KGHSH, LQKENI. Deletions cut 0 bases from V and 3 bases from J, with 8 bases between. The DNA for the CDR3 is TGTGCCAGCTCACCACCGCTTGGTGACACTGAAGCTTTCTTT. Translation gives CASSPPLGDTEAFF.